This T cell receptor (beta chain) appears in the sequencing data of a study of beta chain features in type 1 diabetes. J gave up 3 bases and V 5 bases, and 8 bases lay outside the gene matches. There are 15 residues in the CDR3. Germline CDR1 and CDR2: SGHTA and FQGNSA. With respect to this clone: Its antigen is as yet unknown.

Study-wide points: The VDJ junctions of type 1 diabetes patients carried fewer insertions and more deletions.

Sequenced material consisted of expressed TCRB transcripts (all of the isolated RNA was reverse transcribed). The method was immunoSEQ multiplex PCR; TCRdb's version includes in-frame clones alone and lacks a portion of them. The sample contains under 500,000 clones, around 30% of which appear only once. Based on CD45RO/CCR7/CD25/CD127/CD95/CD27, CD4+ regulatory, stem cell-like memory, naive and central memory cells were sorted. The clonotype originates from a man in his late teens or twenties in good health. The genes are TRBV7-2 and TRBJ2-7; 9 positions agree with TRBD2. Sequencing used naive CD4+ T cells from blood. The CDR3 DNA sequence: TGTGCCAGCAGCAGAGAGACTAGCGGAGTCTACGAGCAGTACTTC. Amino acid sequence: CASSRETSGVYEQYF.